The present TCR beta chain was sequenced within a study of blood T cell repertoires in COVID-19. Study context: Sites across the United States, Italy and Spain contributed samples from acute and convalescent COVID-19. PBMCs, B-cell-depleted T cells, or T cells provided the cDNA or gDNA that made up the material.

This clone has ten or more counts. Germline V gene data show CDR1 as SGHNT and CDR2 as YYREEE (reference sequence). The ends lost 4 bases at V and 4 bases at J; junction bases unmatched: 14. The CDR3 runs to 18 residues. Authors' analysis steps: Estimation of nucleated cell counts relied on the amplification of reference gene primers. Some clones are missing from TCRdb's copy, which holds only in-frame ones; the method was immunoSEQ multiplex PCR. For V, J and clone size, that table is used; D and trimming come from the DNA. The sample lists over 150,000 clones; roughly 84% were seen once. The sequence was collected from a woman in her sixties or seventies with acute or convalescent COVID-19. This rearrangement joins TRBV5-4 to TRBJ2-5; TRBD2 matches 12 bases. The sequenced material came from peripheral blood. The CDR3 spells CASSLLSLAGGLGETQYF. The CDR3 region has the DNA TGTGCCAGCAGCCTTCTCTCACTAGCGGGGGGATTAGGAGAGACCCAGTACTTC.